The present entry profiles one T cell receptor beta chain with its context. This specimen belongs to a study of technical replicates of blood from a few donors. Sequencing used immunoSEQ multiplex PCR; TCRdb keeps in-frame clones, though not all of them. The repertoire holds about 50,000 clones, with roughly 95% as singletons. CDR3 size: 13 residues. CDR1 is SGHNT and CDR2 is YENEEA in the germline V gene. Trimming took 3 bases from V and 5 from J; bases not matched to a gene: 2. V and J are TRBV11-3 and TRBJ1-1; 8 positions match TRBD1. Material for sequencing was T cells isolated from PBMCs. The sequence was collected from a human donor in good health. The CDR3 region has the DNA TGTGCCAGCAGCTTTCAGGGGGCAACTGAAGCTTTCTTT. Protein sequence: CASSFQGATEAFF.